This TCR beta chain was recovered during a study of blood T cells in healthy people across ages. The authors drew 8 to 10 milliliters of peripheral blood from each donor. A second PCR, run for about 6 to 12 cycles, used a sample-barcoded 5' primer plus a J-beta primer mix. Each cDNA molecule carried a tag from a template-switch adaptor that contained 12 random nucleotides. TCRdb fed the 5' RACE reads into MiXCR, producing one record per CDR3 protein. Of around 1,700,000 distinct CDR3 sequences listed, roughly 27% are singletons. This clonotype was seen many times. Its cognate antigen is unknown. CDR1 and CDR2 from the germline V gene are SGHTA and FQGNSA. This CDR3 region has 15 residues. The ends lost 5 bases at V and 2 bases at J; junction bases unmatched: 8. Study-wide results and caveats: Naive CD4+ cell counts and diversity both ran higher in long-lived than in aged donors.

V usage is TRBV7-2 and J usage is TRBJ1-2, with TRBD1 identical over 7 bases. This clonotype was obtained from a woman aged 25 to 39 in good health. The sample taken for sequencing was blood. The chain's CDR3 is CASSSQLGGNYGYTF. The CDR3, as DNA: TGTGCCAGCAGCAGCCAGTTAGGGGGCAACTATGGCTACACCTTC. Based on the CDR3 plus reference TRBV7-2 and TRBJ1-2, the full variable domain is GAGVSQSPSNKVTEKGKDVELRCDPISGHTALYWYRQSLGQGLEFLIYFQGNSAPDKSGLPSDRFSAERTGGSVSTLTIQRTQQEDSAVYLCASSSQLGGNYGYTFGSGTRLTVV.